Below are 22 T cell receptor beta chains sequenced from a single sample in a study of blood T cell repertoires in COVID-19. The assay was immunoSEQ multiplex PCR, and TCRdb's table has in-frame clones only and misses some. The repertoire holds around 250,000 clones, with 80% to 85% as singletons. The sequenced sample was peripheral blood. The receptors shown here come from a middle-aged man with active or convalescent COVID-19.

The chain combines TRBV21-1 with TRBJ2-7; the table assigns TRBD2, which was not confirmed against the DNA. TRBV21-1 is classified as a pseudogene. CDR3 length: 15 amino acids. The DNA for the CDR3 is TGTGCCAGCAGCTCCTACGGGGGGACTTGGGACGAGCAGTACTTC. Protein product: CASSSYGGTWDEQYF.

The genes are TRBV4-2 and TRBJ2-5, with D tentatively TRBD1 (7 bases). The CDR3 loop spans 14 amino acids. The germline V and J ends were trimmed by 6 bases and 1 base, with 12 bases remaining between them. Per the germline V gene, CDR1 is LGHNA and CDR2 is YNFKEQ. CDR3 protein: CASRPGGPQETQYF. Here the CDR3 DNA reads TGTGCCAGCAGACCAGGGGGGCCCCAAGAGACCCAGTACTTC.

The rearrangement uses TRBV27 and TRBJ1-2, with D possibly being TRBD1 (6 bases). Between the trimmed V and J ends, which lost 3 bases and 7 bases, there was a span of 12 bases. Germline V lookup: CDR1 MNHEY, CDR2 SMNVEV (reference sequence). The CDR3 spans 13 residues. The CDR3 DNA reads as TGTGCCAGCAGTTTTCAGGGGCTGGGTGGCTACACCTTC. Its protein product is CASSFQGLGGYTF.

This sequence joins TRBV18 and TRBJ1-6, with D perhaps TRBD1 (6 bases). The germline V gene encodes CDR1 KGHSH and CDR2 LQKENI. V lost 2 bases and J lost 7, with 15 bases in between. There are 16 residues in the CDR3. CDR3 sequence reads: CASSPGVRDTNSPLHF. The DNA for the CDR3 is TGTGCCAGCTCACCAGGCGTACGGGACACCAATTCACCCCTCCACTTT.

The rearrangement joins TRBV11-2 to TRBJ2-1; 9 bases match TRBD2. CDR1 and CDR2 from the germline V gene are SGHAT and FQNNGV. There are 16 residues in the CDR3. After removal of 1 base from V and 7 bases from J, the junction contained 8 bases not matched to a gene. The CDR3 DNA reads TGTGCCAGCAGCTTAGTAAGGGGTAGCGGGGGAAATGAGCAGTTCTTC. Translated, it gives CASSLVRGSGGNEQFF.

V is TRBV11-2 and J is TRBJ2-7; 8 nucleotides agree with TRBD1. Germline values: CDR1 SGHAT, CDR2 FQNNGV. V trimming: 7 bases; J trimming: 3 bases; junction bases outside the gene matches: 5. The CDR3 has 13 amino acids. CDR3 in amino acids: CASTWTGNYEQYF. In DNA form, the CDR3 reads TGTGCCAGCACCTGGACAGGGAACTACGAGCAGTACTTC. Filled out from reference TRBV11-2 and TRBJ2-7, the complete variable domain reads EAGVAQSPRYKIIEKRQSVAFWCNPISGHATLYWYQQILGQGPKLLIQFQNNGVVDDSQLPKDRFSAERLKGVDSTLKIQPAKLEDSAVYLCASTWTGNYEQYFGPGTRLTVT.

This sequence joins TRBV2 and TRBJ1-2, with a tentative D call TRBD1 (5 bases). The V gene lost 5 bases and the J gene lost 6 bases, with 16 bases spanning the gap. There are 14 residues in the CDR3. Germline V gene data show CDR1 as SNHLY and CDR2 as FYNNEI. The CDR3 is CASSLDRGDDGYTF. The CDR3 region has the DNA TGTGCCAGCAGTCTCGATCGGGGGGATGATGGCTACACCTTC.

This sequence joins TRBV27 and TRBJ2-3; possibly TRBD1 for D (6 bases). Trimming cost V 9 bases and J 3 bases, with 19 bases left between them. The germline V gene has CDR1 MNHEY and CDR2 SMNVEV (reference sequence). The CDR3 contains 15 residues. CDR3 residues: CASSPTTGSTDTQYF. The DNA of the CDR3 is TGTGCCAGTTCCCCAACGACAGGATCTACAGATACGCAGTATTTT.

CDR3 protein: CASRGQGAQGEQYF. CDR3 in DNA: TGTGCCAGCAGGGGCCAGGGGGCGCAAGGCGAGCAGTACTTC. The rearrangement joins TRBV25-1 to TRBJ2-7; 8 bases line up with TRBD1. This CDR3 spans 14 amino acids. V shed 6 bases, J shed 6 bases, and the junction held 10 bases outside the gene matches. Germline V gives CDR1 MGHDK, CDR2 SYGVNS.

The chain recombines TRBV6-5 with TRBJ2-1; a possible D gene is TRBD1 (6 bases). The germline V gene has CDR1 MNHEY and CDR2 SVGAGI. The CDR3 is 15 amino acids. Trimming stripped 4 bases from V and 6 bases from J, with 16 bases between. The CDR3 region is CASSSQGFGANEQFF. DNA for the CDR3: TGTGCCAGCAGTTCTCAGGGGTTTGGGGCCAATGAGCAGTTCTTC.

This clone was seen a few times. V and J are TRBV7-3 and TRBJ2-1, with 9 bases lining up with TRBD1. CDR1 is SGHTA, CDR2 FQGTGA, per germline. This CDR3 has 13 residues. V lost 5 bases, J lost 10 bases, and 6 bases stayed unmatched. CDR3 amino acids: CASSLQGAEEQFF. CDR3 in DNA: TGTGCCAGCAGCCTACAGGGGGCGGAAGAGCAGTTCTTC.

In regard to this clone: The same CDR3 also results from other DNA sequences found in this sample. The chain uses TRBV2 and TRBJ2-1, with 11 positions matching TRBD1. V lost 5 bases to trimming and J lost 0 bases; unmatched junction nucleotides: 3. Per the germline V gene, CDR1 is SNHLY and CDR2 is FYNNEI. CDR3 length equals 16 residues. The CDR3 DNA sequence: TGTGCCAGCAGTCTAGGGACAGGGGGCTCCTACAATGAGCAGTTCTTC. Translating gives CASSLGTGGSYNEQFF.

This chain links TRBV30 with TRBJ1-1, with D hard to call. Trimming pared 4 bases from V and 3 bases from J, leaving 9 bases between. The germline CDR1 and CDR2 sequences are GTSNPN and SVGIG (reference sequence). The CDR3 sequence is 12 residues long. The CDR3 loop reads CAWTGTDTEAFF. CDR3 DNA sequence: TGTGCCTGGACGGGAACGGACACTGAAGCTTTCTTT.

This clone was counted a single time. The CDR3 bases are TGCGCCAGCAGCTTTTCCGGGGGGCCCTCCTACAATGAGCAGTTCTTC. This gives the protein CASSFSGGPSYNEQFF. The chain carries TRBV5-1 and TRBJ2-1; tentatively, D is TRBD2 (7 bases). The ends were cut back, 2 bases at V and 0 bases at J, with 12 bases in the middle. The CDR3 extends over 16 amino acids. Per the germline V gene, CDR1 is SGHRS and CDR2 is YFSETQ.

The rearrangement uses TRBV7-2 and TRBJ2-1; 12 positions match TRBD1. The junction had 9 bases not matched to a gene; V was cut back by 5 bases and J by 7 bases. The V gene's germline CDR1 is SGHTA and CDR2 FQGNSA. This CDR3 comprises 16 residues. The CDR3 DNA follows: TGTGCCAGCAGCCACCCGGGACAGGGGGCGCGTAATGAGCAGTTCTTC. Its protein is CASSHPGQGARNEQFF.

The rearrangement uses TRBV7-2 and TRBJ2-1; 8 bases are a match to TRBD2. V lost 5 bases, J lost 8 bases, and 11 bases stayed unmatched. The CDR3 has 15 amino acids. Germline-derived CDR1 and CDR2 are SGHTA and FQGNSA. The CDR3 is CASSLTSGGTYEQFF. The CDR3 bases are TGTGCCAGCAGCCTCACTAGCGGCGGGACCTATGAGCAGTTCTTC.

The rearrangement links TRBV3-1 (or the pseudogene TRBV3-2) to TRBJ2-3; no clear D. This CDR3 contains 13 residues. V was trimmed by 1 base and J by 5 bases, leaving 7 bases between them. Germline V CDR1 and CDR2: LGHDT, YNNKEL (reference sequence). The chain's CDR3 is CASSQGPGDTQYF. The CDR3 coding sequence is TGTGCCAGCAGCCAAGGCCCGGGAGATACGCAGTATTTT.

The chain employs TRBV3-1 (or the pseudogene TRBV3-2) and TRBJ2-2; 13 nucleotides line up with TRBD2. CDR3 length: 16 amino acids. The germline CDR1 and CDR2 sequences are LGHDT and YNNKEL (reference sequence). V lost 1 base to trimming and J lost 6 bases; unmatched junction nucleotides: 2. CDR3 region: CASSQALAGGPGELFF. In DNA, the CDR3 is TGTGCCAGCAGCCAAGCACTAGCGGGGGGGCCCGGGGAGCTGTTTTTT.

This rearrangement joins TRBV9 to TRBJ1-5; D is undetermined. The germline CDR1 and CDR2 sequences are SGDLS and YYNGEE. The CDR3 has 14 residues. Trimming removed 0 bases from V and 5 bases from J, with 9 bases in between. CDR3 nucleotide sequence: TGTGCCAGCAGCGTAGATGGGAGCTATCAGCCCCAGCATTTT. Its translation is CASSVDGSYQPQHF.

This chain uses TRBV6-5 with TRBJ1-1; TRBD1 matches 9 bases. Germline V gene data show CDR1 as MNHEY and CDR2 as SVGAGI. This CDR3 contains 13 residues. The junction had 5 bases not matched to a gene; V was cut back by 6 bases and J by 6 bases. CDR3 DNA: TGTGCCAGCAGGGAGACAGGGGGAGCTGAAGCTTTCTTT. Translated: CASRETGGAEAFF.

The chain links TRBV30 to TRBJ1-6; the D gene is possibly TRBD1 (6 bases). The CDR3 loop spans 13 amino acids. The germline V and J ends were trimmed by 1 base and 8 bases, with 9 bases remaining between them. Germline V gives CDR1 GTSNPN, CDR2 SVGIG (reference sequence). The CDR3 nucleotides read TGTGCCTGGAGTGGGGGGCTGGATTCACCCCTCCACTTT. Translation gives CAWSGGLDSPLHF. The full variable domain, its missing parts supplied by reference TRBV30 and TRBJ1-6, is SQTIHQWPATLVQPVGSPLSLECTVEGTSNPNLYWYRQAAGRGLQLLFYSVGIGQISSEVPQNLSASRPQDRQFILSSKKLLLSDSGFYLCAWSGGLDSPLHFGNGTRLTVT.

A few counts support this clone. J is TRBJ1-1 and V is TRBV25-1; TRBD1 aligns across 7 bases. This CDR3 is 13 amino acids long. CDR1 is MGHDK, CDR2 SYGVNS, per germline. V shed 6 bases and J 2 bases; nucleotides not matched to a gene: 3. This CDR3 is CASRNRGNTEAFF. The CDR3, as DNA: TGTGCCAGCAGAAACAGGGGCAACACTGAAGCTTTCTTT.